The 7 T cell receptor beta chains below come from one sample, sequenced in a study of T cell repertoires in aging, cancer and after chemotherapy. The template was genomic DNA from peripheral blood, not RNA. Rearranged V-D-J TRB sequences were amplified with a mixed TRB-A/B primer pool. TCRdb re-derived calls from the multiplex PCR reads in MiXCR, one entry per CDR3 protein. This sample has roughly 10,000 distinct CDR3 sequences; about 37% occur once, and the top ten carry approximately 9.9%. The sequencing sample was made of blood. Every receptor here comes from a human donor in good health.

This clonotype appeared a few times. The V and J genes are TRBV11-2 and TRBJ1-1, with D hard to call. Germline CDR1 and CDR2: SGHAT and FQNNGV. The CDR3 runs to 15 residues. V was cut by 1 base and J by 1 base, with 10 bases left in between. Here the CDR3 reads CASSLGWSENTEAFF. CDR3 sequence (DNA): TGTGCCAGCAGCTTAGGATGGTCCGAGAACACTGAAGCTTTCTTT. Full variable domain (outside the CDR3, taken from reference TRBV11-2 and TRBJ1-1): EAGVAQSPRYKIIEKRQSVAFWCNPISGHATLYWYQQILGQGPKLLIQFQNNGVVDDSQLPKDRFSAERLKGVDSTLKIQPAKLEDSAVYLCASSLGWSENTEAFFGQGTRLTVV.

On this clonotype: One end of the junction is discordant with germline, which a read error may explain. V and J are TRBV5-4 and TRBJ2-7; 9 bases are shared with TRBD1. This CDR3 is 14 amino acids long. CDR1 is SGHNT and CDR2 is YYREEE in the germline V gene (reference sequence). The CDR3 DNA reads TGTGCCAGCAGACTGGGACAGGGCCCCTACAAGCAGTACTTC. Its translation: CASRLGQGPYKQYF.

As for this clonotype: Being one base from a much bigger clone, this may be a read error. V and J are TRBV5-6 and TRBJ2-1; no clear D gene. The CDR3 extends over 13 amino acids. The germline CDR1 and CDR2 sequences are SGHDT and YYEEEE. The V end was cut by 3 bases, the J end by 11 bases, with 15 bases between. The CDR3 DNA reads as TGTGCCAGCAGCTGGGTTGGGGTGAATAAGCAGTTCTTC. Protein: CASSWVGVNKQFF. The full variable domain, completed using reference TRBV5-6 and TRBJ2-1, is DAGVTQSPTHLIKTRGQQVTLRCSPKSGHDTVSWYQQALGQGPQFIFQYYEEEERQRGNFPDRFSGHQFPNYSSELNVNALLLGDSALYLCASSWVGVNKQFFGPGTRLTVL.

The CDR3, as DNA: TGCAGTGCTAGAGTCCAATGGGATATTAATGAGCAGTTCTTC. Its protein product is CSARVQWDINEQFF. V usage is TRBV29-1 and J usage is TRBJ2-1; D remains ambiguous. Germline CDR1 reads SQVTM; CDR2 reads ANQGSEA. The CDR3 consists of 14 residues.

This clonotype qualifies as medium-sized. The chain carries TRBV12-3 or TRBV12-4 and TRBJ2-6; D call uncertain. V gave up 7 bases and J gave up 6 bases, with 13 bases separating them. CDR3 length: 14 amino acids. The DNA for the CDR3 is TGTGCCAGCATCTATGGGGTAACGGCCAACGTCCTGACTTTC. Translation gives CASIYGVTANVLTF.

Remarks on this clonotype: This may be a read error, as it is one base from a much larger clone. The V and J genes are TRBV5-6 and TRBJ2-3, with 9 bases aligning to TRBD2. Germline CDR1 SGHDT, CDR2 YYEEEE. The CDR3 runs to 17 residues. The CDR3 protein is CPSSILPVSGSSDTQYF. The CDR3 bases are TGTCCCAGCAGCATTCTCCCGGTTAGCGGGAGCTCAGATACGCAGTATTTT.

The sample holds a few counts of this clonotype. The chain combines TRBV6-5 with TRBJ2-7; maybe TRBD1 (6 bases). The CDR3 consists of 12 residues. Germline V gene data show CDR1 as MNHEY and CDR2 as SVGAGI. V lost 4 bases and J lost 6, with 10 bases in between. DNA of the CDR3: TGTGCCAGCAGTTCGACGACAGGCGAGCAGTACTTC. It codes for CASSSTTGEQYF.